The 30 T cell receptor beta chains below were found in one sample sequenced in a study of blood T cell repertoires in COVID-19. Method: immunoSEQ multiplex PCR; TCRdb's copy keeps in-frame clones and lacks some. This table holds 120,000 or so clones, roughly four fifths found once. The sample was peripheral blood. The receptors were gathered from a human donor in a cohort sampled during active COVID-19.

The V and J genes are TRBV10-1 and TRBJ2-3; D remains ambiguous. The CDR3 sequence is 15 residues long. Per germline, CDR1 WNHNN and CDR2 SYGVQD (reference sequence). The V end lost 1 base, the J end lost 0 bases, and 8 bases lay between the germline ends. CDR3 in amino acids: CASSELADSTDTQYF. Written as DNA, the CDR3 is TGCGCCAGCAGTGAGTTGGCAGATAGCACAGATACGCAGTATTTT.

This clone was counted only a few times. This rearrangement joins TRBV3-1 (or the pseudogene TRBV3-2) to TRBJ1-6; D is ambiguous. Trimming stripped 1 base from V and 5 bases from J, with 9 bases between. The CDR3 loop spans 15 amino acids. The germline V gene has CDR1 LGHDT and CDR2 YNNKEL (reference sequence). DNA of the CDR3: TGTGCCAGCAGCCAAGGTTTCAGGAATAATTCACCCCTCCACTTT. It specifies CASSQGFRNNSPLHF.

The rearrangement links TRBV29-1 to TRBJ2-1; TRBD2 agrees at 10 bases. The CDR3 has 15 amino acids. The germline gives CDR1 SQVTM, CDR2 ANQGSEA. Germline trimming cut 5 bases from V and 6 bases from J; bases unmatched to any gene: 10. CDR3 region: CSVIPGAGGRNEQFF. The CDR3 DNA sequence: TGCAGCGTTATCCCCGGAGCGGGGGGGCGCAATGAGCAGTTCTTC.

The J gene is TRBJ2-4, the V gene TRBV6-5; 10 bases align to TRBD2. Germline values: CDR1 MNHEY, CDR2 SVGAGI. This CDR3 has 15 residues. The V gene end was trimmed by 6 bases and the J gene end by 3 bases; junction bases not matched to a gene: 5. CDR3 sequence (DNA): TGTGCCAGCAGGAGCGGGGGGGCCGGCAAAAACATTCAGTACTTC. This codes for CASRSGGAGKNIQYF.

This rearrangement joins TRBV5-1 to TRBJ2-3; D unresolved. Looked up from germline, CDR1 is SGHRS and CDR2 is YFSETQ. V lost 0 bases, J lost 3 bases, and 8 bases lay in between. The CDR3 contains 14 residues. DNA for the CDR3: TGCGCCAGCAGCTTGGGAGGAGAGACAGATACGCAGTATTTT. Its translation is CASSLGGETDTQYF.

The chain uses TRBV7-2 and TRBJ1-5; no clear D. The V end lost 1 base, the J end lost 1 base, and 8 bases lay between the germline ends. The CDR3 is made up of 15 amino acids. The germline V gene encodes CDR1 SGHTA and CDR2 FQGNSA. DNA of the CDR3: TGTGCCAGCAGCTTAGGGGCGTTGAGCAATCAGCCCCAGCATTTT. As protein: CASSLGALSNQPQHF.

The chain carries TRBV15 and TRBJ2-2; no clear D. This CDR3 has 11 residues. The ends were cut back, 5 bases at V and 5 bases at J, with 3 bases in the middle. CDR1 and CDR2 (germline): LNHNV, YYDKDF (reference sequence). The CDR3 sequence is CATSLTGELFF. The DNA for the CDR3 is TGTGCCACCAGCTTAACCGGGGAGCTGTTTTTT.

Only one count was recorded for this clone. The CDR3: CASIGGGGANVLTF. CDR3 sequence (DNA): TGTGCCAGCATTGGGGGGGGCGGGGCCAACGTCCTGACTTTC. The chain recombines TRBV28 with TRBJ2-6, with D maybe TRBD2 (7 bases). V dropped 7 bases and J dropped 4 bases, with 11 bases sitting between them. The CDR3 sequence is 14 residues long. Germline loops: CDR1 MDHEN, CDR2 SYDVKM.

The chain has TRBV28 and TRBJ2-3; the match to TRBD2 covers 12 bases. The ends lost 4 bases at V and 6 bases at J; junction bases unmatched: 11. Germline CDR1 is MDHEN and CDR2 is SYDVKM. The CDR3 loop spans 17 amino acids. This CDR3 is CASSSQTSGGSVDTQYF. Here the CDR3 DNA reads TGTGCCAGCAGTTCCCAAACTAGCGGGGGGTCCGTGGATACGCAGTATTTT. The full variable domain, with the rest looked up from reference TRBV28 and TRBJ2-3, is DVKVTQSSRYLVKRTGEKVFLECVQDMDHENMFWYRQDPGLGLRLIYFSYDVKMKEKGDIPEGYSVSREKKERFSLILESASTNQTSMYLCASSSQTSGGSVDTQYFGPGTRLTVL.

The rearrangement uses TRBV10-3 and TRBJ1-2; D not resolved. Germline V CDR1 and CDR2: ENHRY, SYGVKD. This CDR3 has 17 amino acids. V was shortened by 2 bases and J by 0 bases, with 16 bases between the two germline ends. CDR3 in amino acids: CAISELVGRRSNYGYTF. Here the CDR3 DNA reads TGTGCCATCAGTGAGCTGGTTGGCAGGCGATCTAACTATGGCTACACCTTC.

This clone was detected once. V is TRBV14 and J is TRBJ1-2, with 8 bases matching TRBD1. With 4 bases clipped from V and 5 bases from J, the junction kept 3 bases outside the gene matches. The CDR3 loop spans 13 amino acids. CDR1 SGHDN and CDR2 FVKESK come from the germline V gene. The CDR3 DNA is TGTGCCAGCAGCCGACAGGGGCAATATGGCTACACCTTC. Protein product: CASSRQGQYGYTF. Full variable domain (rest looked up from reference TRBV14 and TRBJ1-2): EAGVTQFPSHSVIEKGQTVTLRCDPISGHDNLYWYRRVMGKEIKFLLHFVKESKQDESGMPNNRFLAERTGGTYSTLKVQPAELEDSGVYFCASSRQGQYGYTFGSGTRLTVV.

The chain links TRBV11-2 to TRBJ2-5, with 9 nucleotides matching TRBD2. The V segment lost 5 bases and the J segment 1 base; nucleotides outside the gene matches: 11. There are 17 residues in the CDR3. Germline CDR1 is SGHAT and CDR2 is FQNNGV. CDR3 sequence: CASSQGASGGSQETQYF. Here the CDR3 DNA reads TGTGCCAGCAGCCAGGGCGCGAGCGGGGGGTCCCAAGAGACCCAGTACTTC.

The chain combines TRBV5-1 with TRBJ2-3, with 8 bases aligning to TRBD1. The trim removed 0 bases at V and 4 bases at J, leaving 7 bases unmatched. The V gene's germline CDR1 is SGHRS and CDR2 YFSETQ. There are 16 residues in the CDR3. This chain's CDR3 is CASSLESRGLPDTQYF. The CDR3 DNA is TGCGCCAGCAGCTTGGAGAGCAGGGGGCTCCCAGATACGCAGTATTTT.

The V and J genes are TRBV7-2 and TRBJ1-4, with TRBD1 matching 9 bases. Trimming removed 0 bases from V and 5 bases from J; junction bases left unmatched: 4. Germline assignment: CDR1 SGHTA and CDR2 FQGNSA. This CDR3 has 16 amino acids. CDR3 in amino acids: CASSLALGQGNEKLFF. The CDR3 region has the DNA TGTGCCAGCAGCTTAGCGCTCGGACAGGGGAATGAAAAACTGTTTTTT.

The rearrangement links TRBV15 to TRBJ2-1, with D maybe TRBD2 (5 bases). Germline V lookup: CDR1 LNHNV, CDR2 YYDKDF (reference sequence). CDR3 length: 12 residues. Trimming cost V 4 bases and J 7 bases, with 8 bases left between them. CDR3 sequence: CATSIPGNEQFF. In DNA form, the CDR3 reads TGTGCCACCAGCATCCCGGGAAATGAGCAGTTCTTC.

The chain recombines TRBV5-1 with TRBJ2-1; 12 nucleotides agree with TRBD2. Germline loops: CDR1 SGHRS, CDR2 YFSETQ. V gave up 3 bases and J gave up 0 bases; unmatched junction bases: 4. CDR3 size: 17 residues. Here the CDR3 DNA reads TGCGCCAGCAGCTCTCTAGCGGGGGGGCCCTCCTACAATGAGCAGTTCTTC. It is translated as CASSSLAGGPSYNEQFF.

The chain has TRBV6-5 and TRBJ1-2; D perhaps matches TRBD1 (6 bases). The CDR3 consists of 14 residues. Germline lookup yields CDR1 MNHEY and CDR2 SVGAGI. The V end was cut by 8 bases, the J end by 7 bases, with 20 bases between. CDR3 in amino acids: CASGSDRPQRGYTF. CDR3 in DNA: TGTGCCAGCGGGAGCGACAGGCCGCAACGTGGCTACACCTTC.

The rearrangement uses TRBV7-9 and TRBJ1-1; 7 bases align to TRBD1. The length of the CDR3 is 13 residues. V dropped 4 bases and J dropped 2; count of bases not matched to a gene: 1. Germline-derived CDR1 and CDR2 are SEHNR and FQNEAQ (reference sequence). CDR3 loop: CASSWDRNTEAFF. CDR3 in DNA: TGTGCCAGCAGCTGGGACAGAAACACTGAAGCTTTCTTT.

This clone was observed a few times. As DNA, the CDR3 is TGTGCCAGCAGTTTATCCCGCGGGGAAGGGAATTCACCCCTCCACTTT. Translating gives CASSLSRGEGNSPLHF. This chain links TRBV27 with TRBJ1-6; D is undetermined. CDR1 and CDR2 (germline): MNHEY, SMNVEV (reference sequence). With 0 bases removed from V and 7 bases from J, the gap between germline ends came to 13 bases. The length of the CDR3 is 16 residues.

This chain uses TRBV2 with TRBJ1-4, with no clear D. Germline loops: CDR1 SNHLY, CDR2 FYNNEI. Trimming took off 8 bases at V and 7 bases at J, with 17 bases between the two ends. The CDR3 spans 14 residues. The CDR3 DNA reads as TGTGCCAGCCGCCCAGAAGCGGCAGGTGAAAAACTGTTTTTT. Translating it yields CASRPEAAGEKLFF.

A word on this clone: Other DNA sequences in the sample encode the same CDR3. V and J are TRBV10-3 and TRBJ2-7, with unresolved D. The V and J ends lost 2 bases and 1 base respectively, with 9 bases between them. This CDR3 comprises 14 residues. Germline V gives CDR1 ENHRY, CDR2 SYGVKD. Here the CDR3 reads CAISEDNRSYEQYF. Here the CDR3 DNA reads TGTGCCATCAGTGAGGACAATAGGTCCTACGAGCAGTACTTC.

The CDR3 sequence: CASSLAASGGAKSEQYF. CDR3 sequence (DNA): TGCGCCAGCAGCTTGGCCGCTAGCGGGGGGGCTAAATCCGAGCAGTACTTC. The V call is TRBV5-1, the J call TRBJ2-7; the match to TRBD2 covers 12 bases. V shed 0 bases, J shed 6 bases, and the junction held 10 bases outside the gene matches. Germline CDR1 reads SGHRS; CDR2 reads YFSETQ. CDR3 size: 17 residues.

The genes are TRBV4-3 and TRBJ1-1, with D perhaps matching TRBD1 (6 bases). Trimming took off 1 base at V and 4 bases at J, with 16 bases between the two ends. The CDR3 length is 16 residues. Germline V gene data show CDR1 as LGHNA and CDR2 as YSLEER. The CDR3 bases are TGCGCCAGCAGCCAAGGTTACAGGGCCGGTAGCACTGAAGCTTTCTTT. This translates into CASSQGYRAGSTEAFF.

The chain uses TRBV7-2 and TRBJ2-7; TRBD1 might be the D (6 bases). The CDR3 covers 12 residues. With 2 bases removed from V and 5 bases from J, the gap between germline ends came to 7 bases. Germline CDR1 is SGHTA and CDR2 is FQGNSA. CDR3 sequence reads: CASSLNRDEQYF. In DNA, the CDR3 is TGTGCCAGCAGCTTAAACAGGGACGAGCAGTACTTC.

As to this clone: This CDR3 is also generated by other DNA sequences in the sample. The gene calls are TRBV10-3 and TRBJ1-2; 9 nucleotides align to TRBD1. The trim removed 6 bases at V and 2 bases at J, leaving 4 bases unmatched. CDR3 length equals 14 residues. CDR1 ENHRY and CDR2 SYGVKD come from the germline V gene. CDR3: CAIRPGQGNYGYTF. As DNA, the CDR3 is TGTGCCATCAGACCGGGACAGGGAAACTATGGCTACACCTTC.

CDR3 DNA: TGTGCCACCAGCGGGGGTCGACAGGGCCGGACTGAAGCTTTCTTT. This encodes CATSGGRQGRTEAFF. The chain is built from TRBV15 and TRBJ1-1; TRBD1 matches at 7 bases. CDR1 is LNHNV and CDR2 is YYDKDF in the germline V gene (reference sequence). Trimming removed 5 bases from V and 5 bases from J; junction bases left unmatched: 11. The CDR3 has 15 residues. Looking up the rest from reference TRBV15 and TRBJ1-1 gives the full variable domain: DAMVIQNPRYQVTQFGKPVTLSCSQTLNHNVMYWYQQKSSQAPKLLFHYYDKDFNNEADTPDNFQSRRPNTSFCFLDIRSPGLGDTAMYLCATSGGRQGRTEAFFGQGTRLTVV.

The rearrangement joins TRBV28 to TRBJ1-2; D is undetermined. V dropped 2 bases and J dropped 7 bases, with 14 bases sitting between them. The CDR3 is made up of 14 amino acids. Germline assignment: CDR1 MDHEN and CDR2 SYDVKM. The CDR3 nucleotides are TGTGCCAGCAGTTTAGCGGGCTCCGCTGGTGGCTACACCTTC. It yields the protein CASSLAGSAGGYTF.

The chain is built from TRBV2 and TRBJ2-2; 7 bases are a match to TRBD1. V was pared by 9 bases and J by 0 bases, with 7 bases of the junction left unmatched. Germline values: CDR1 SNHLY, CDR2 FYNNEI. The CDR3 spans 15 residues. CDR3 protein: CASDPGTANTGELFF. CDR3 in DNA: TGTGCCAGTGATCCGGGGACAGCGAACACCGGGGAGCTGTTTTTT. Using reference TRBV2 and TRBJ2-2 for the parts outside the CDR3, the full variable domain is EPEVTQTPSHQVTQMGQEVILRCVPISNHLYFYWYRQILGQKVEFLVSFYNNEISEKSEIFDDQFSVERPDGSNFTLKIRSTKLEDSAMYFCASDPGTANTGELFFGEGSRLTVL.

This chain uses TRBV27 with TRBJ2-3, with D unresolved. Trimming stripped 3 bases from V and 1 base from J, with 11 bases between. CDR3 size: 15 residues. CDR1 and CDR2 from the germline V gene are MNHEY and SMNVEV (reference sequence). In DNA, the CDR3 is TGTGCCAGCAGTTTTTCGGTCACAGGCACAGATACGCAGTATTTT. Protein product: CASSFSVTGTDTQYF.

The chain links TRBV3-1 (or the pseudogene TRBV3-2) to TRBJ2-1; D call uncertain. CDR3 length: 12 amino acids. Trimming removed 3 bases from V and 10 bases from J, with 10 bases in between. Germline V gene sequence: CDR1 LGHDT, CDR2 YNNKEL (reference sequence). The CDR3 DNA sequence: TGTGCCAGCAGCCAGGCTTTTCGAGAGCAGTTCTTC. It encodes CASSQAFREQFF.